This T cell receptor beta chain was recorded in a study of T cells after yellow fever vaccination. About the study: Preparing low-cell-number fractions relied on SMART-Seq v4 Ultra Low Input.

The germline CDR1 and CDR2 sequences are SQVTM and ANQGSEA. With 6 bases removed from V and 5 bases from J, the gap between germline ends came to 17 bases. The CDR3 consists of 13 residues. Template switching with 5'RACE generated the TCR cDNA and added a universal primer site and UMIs. TCRdb redid the calling of the 5' RACE reads with MiXCR, one entry per CDR3 protein. The table shows about 340,000 distinct CDR3 sequences, with about an eighth occurring only once. This clonotype was recorded many times. The rearrangement uses TRBV29-1 and TRBJ2-7; D not certain. The material was CD4+ T cells sorted from PBMCs, obtained 15 days after the yellow fever booster vaccination. This TCR was recovered from a man aged 18 to 30 who received the YFV17D yellow fever vaccine. The CDR3 reads CSVGTRARDEQYF. CDR3 nucleotides: TGCAGCGTCGGAACACGGGCTCGGGACGAGCAGTACTTC.